Each of the 24 T cell receptor beta chains below was sequenced from the same sample in a study of T cells after yellow fever vaccination (dated by TCRdb to between 2018 and 2021). The treatment or condition label here, explained by the study, means: live attenuated yellow fever vaccine strain. Library method: 5' RACE. The instrument given in TCRdb is Illumina HiSeq 2500. TCRdb trimmed the raw reads at Q25, called clones with MiXCR and kept productive beta chains. Each CDR3 protein gets just one entry, which takes the most common genes and DNA from the rows behind it. Across this sample there are 230,000 or so distinct CDR3 sequences, with around 6.7% seen only once. Of the sample, around 1% falls within the top ten clones. This sample comprised CD4+ T cells sorted from PBMCs, obtained on the day of the yellow fever booster vaccination. The receptors were sampled from a man aged 30 to 39 who received the YFV17D yellow fever vaccine.

The chain has TRBV13 and TRBJ2-1; TRBD1 matches 10 bases. The CDR3 spans 15 residues. The V gene's germline CDR1 is PRHDT and CDR2 FYEKMQ (reference sequence). V was clipped by 5 bases and J by 8 bases; unmatched bases: 9. The CDR3, as DNA: TGTGCCAGCAGCCACCGGGACAGGGGTTTCGATGAGCAGTTCTTC. It yields the protein CASSHRDRGFDEQFF.

This clonotype was picked up a small number of times. The chain carries TRBV5-8 and TRBJ2-1; TRBD2 aligns across 10 bases. The CDR3 has 17 amino acids. The V gene end was trimmed by 4 bases and the J gene end by 6 bases; junction bases not matched to a gene: 13. In germline, CDR1 is SGHTS, CDR2 YDEGEE. The CDR3 bases are TGTGCCAGCAGCCCTGGGACGCTAGCGGGAGCCAGCAATGAGCAGTTCTTC. Protein: CASSPGTLAGASNEQFF.

This clonotype was picked up a small number of times. V gene TRBV6-5 combines with J gene TRBJ1-4; D might be TRBD1 (5 bases). This CDR3 is 15 amino acids long. CDR1 MNHEY and CDR2 SVGAGI come from the germline V gene. Between the trimmed V and J ends, which lost 0 bases and 8 bases, there was a span of 13 bases. The DNA for the CDR3 is TGTGCCAGCAGTTACTCCCCGACTGGGGGGGAAAAACTGTTTTTT. This gives the protein CASSYSPTGGEKLFF.

CDR3 region: CASSSTGSTGELFF. The CDR3, as DNA: TGTGCCAGCAGCTCCACAGGGTCGACCGGGGAGCTGTTTTTT. The chain recombines TRBV7-9 with TRBJ2-2; weak D call: TRBD1 (6 bases). This CDR3 contains 14 residues. V lost 4 bases, J lost 5 bases, and 11 bases lay in between. CDR1 is SEHNR, CDR2 FQNEAQ, per germline (reference sequence).

Many counts were recorded for this clonotype. J is TRBJ2-1 and V is TRBV29-1; 10 bases map to TRBD2. Looked up from germline, CDR1 is SQVTM and CDR2 is ANQGSEA. CDR3 size: 15 residues. V was clipped by 5 bases and J by 3 bases; unmatched bases: 7. As DNA, the CDR3 is TGCAGCGTTCCTGGACTAGCGGACCTCTACAATGAGCAGTTCTTC. This translates into CSVPGLADLYNEQFF.

V usage is TRBV5-8 and J usage is TRBJ2-7; 7 positions agree with TRBD1. The CDR3 is 14 amino acids. Trimming cost V 0 bases and J 2 bases; bases outside gene matches: 2. Germline assignment: CDR1 SGHTS and CDR2 YDEGEE. In nucleotides, the CDR3 is TGTGCCAGCAGCTTGGAGGGGACAGCCTACGAGCAGTACTTC. Amino acids: CASSLEGTAYEQYF.

This clonotype has at least ten counts. The rearrangement links TRBV5-1 to TRBJ2-7; 7 bases align to TRBD1. Looked up from germline, CDR1 is SGHRS and CDR2 is YFSETQ. The CDR3 contains 13 residues. With V trimmed by 0 bases and J by 4 bases, 1 base remained unmatched. In DNA form, the CDR3 reads TGCGCCAGCAGCTTGGACAGGGGATACGAGCAGTACTTC. Amino acids: CASSLDRGYEQYF. Using reference TRBV5-1 and TRBJ2-7 for the parts outside the CDR3, the full variable domain is KAGVTQTPRYLIKTRGQQVTLSCSPISGHRSVSWYQQTPGQGLQFLFEYFSETQRNKGNFPGRFSGRQFSNSRSEMNVSTLELGDSALYLCASSLDRGYEQYFGPGTRLTVT.

This clonotype was observed at least ten times. The CDR3 loop is CASSQGSGTSIYNEQFF. The CDR3 nucleotides read TGTGCCAGCAGCCAAGGGTCCGGGACTAGTATTTACAATGAGCAGTTCTTC. The V gene is TRBV3-1, the J gene TRBJ2-1, with 8 bases identical to TRBD2. Looked up from germline, CDR1 is LGHDT and CDR2 is YNNKEL (reference sequence). The CDR3 has 17 amino acids. V lost 1 base, J lost 4 bases, and 9 bases stayed unmatched.

This rearrangement joins TRBV20-1 to TRBJ2-1; D not certain. Trimming pared 6 bases from V and 7 bases from J, leaving 16 bases between. CDR3 length: 13 amino acids. Germline loops: CDR1 DFQATT, CDR2 SNEGSKA (reference sequence). The CDR3 coding sequence is TGCAGTGCACATAGGACGGCCGAGAATGAGCAGTTCTTC. Translating gives CSAHRTAENEQFF.

Ten or more counts support this clonotype. The J gene is TRBJ2-1, the V gene TRBV11-1; TRBD1 agrees at 9 bases. V dropped 5 bases and J dropped 5; count of bases not matched to a gene: 7. This CDR3 contains 15 residues. Germline V gene data show CDR1 as SGHAT and CDR2 as FQDESV (reference sequence). The CDR3 loop reads CASSPDRGGNNEQFF. CDR3 bases: TGTGCCAGCAGCCCGGACAGGGGAGGGAACAATGAGCAGTTCTTC.

The chain has TRBV10-2 and TRBJ2-5; D is unclear. The ends were cut back, 3 bases at V and 5 bases at J, with 13 bases in the middle. This CDR3 spans 14 amino acids. Looked up from germline, CDR1 is WSHSY and CDR2 is SAAADI. The CDR3 loop reads CASSERVVVETQYF. The CDR3 region has the DNA TGCGCCAGCAGTGAAAGGGTAGTAGTGGAGACCCAGTACTTC.

This clonotype was picked up many times. The V and J genes are TRBV2 and TRBJ2-7; D is possibly TRBD1 (5 bases). Deletions cut 3 bases from V and 3 bases from J, with 9 bases between. Germline V gene lookup returns CDR1 SNHLY and CDR2 FYNNEI. CDR3 length: 13 residues. CDR3 sequence reads: CASSEDIFYEQYF. The DNA for the CDR3 is TGTGCCAGCAGTGAGGACATATTCTACGAGCAGTACTTC.

The chain has TRBV20-1 and TRBJ2-1; D remains ambiguous. Germline CDR1 reads DFQATT; CDR2 reads SNEGSKA (reference sequence). The ends were cut back, 3 bases at V and 8 bases at J, with 11 bases in the middle. CDR3 length: 12 amino acids. The DNA of the CDR3 is TGCAGTGCTAGTTACCGGGTTCATGAGCAGTTCTTC. Protein sequence: CSASYRVHEQFF.

The chain joins TRBV6-2 or TRBV6-3 to TRBJ2-7; D might be TRBD1 or TRBD2, each matching 7 bases. V was shortened by 8 bases and J by 5 bases, with 19 bases between the two germline ends. The germline V gene has CDR1 MNHEY and CDR2 SVGEGT. The CDR3 runs to 14 residues. The CDR3 sequence: CASGSGTVLHEQYF. DNA of the CDR3: TGTGCCAGCGGAAGCGGGACAGTCCTCCACGAGCAGTACTTC.

This clonotype was seen a few times. The rearrangement uses TRBV10-3 and TRBJ2-1; possible D gene TRBD2, 6 bases. The CDR3 has 14 residues. Germline CDR1 and CDR2: ENHRY and SYGVKD. V gave up 8 bases and J gave up 2 bases, with 13 bases separating them. Here the CDR3 DNA reads TGTGCCATCCGCGGGCTAGCGACCTACAATGAGCAGTTCTTC. It yields the protein CAIRGLATYNEQFF.

The chain links TRBV20-1 to TRBJ2-3; 7 bases agree with TRBD1. CDR3 length: 14 residues. The germline CDR1 and CDR2 sequences are DFQATT and SNEGSKA (reference sequence). The V gene end was trimmed by 5 bases and the J gene end by 2 bases; junction bases not matched to a gene: 7. The CDR3, as DNA: TGCAGTGCTGCACAGGGGTCCCCCACAGATACGCAGTATTTT. Protein sequence: CSAAQGSPTDTQYF.

In this sample, this clonotype turned up a few times. The chain combines TRBV5-1 with TRBJ2-7; TRBD1 agrees at 10 bases. With 2 bases clipped from V and 3 bases from J, the junction kept 2 bases outside the gene matches. Germline V gene lookup returns CDR1 SGHRS and CDR2 YFSETQ. The CDR3 runs to 14 residues. The CDR3: CASSFGTGDYEQYF. The CDR3 DNA is TGCGCCAGCAGCTTTGGGACAGGGGACTACGAGCAGTACTTC.

This clonotype turned up a few times. CDR3 sequence reads: CASSLESGFEAFF. The CDR3 DNA reads TGCGCCAGCAGCTTGGAGTCAGGATTTGAAGCTTTCTTT. The chain is built from TRBV5-1 and TRBJ1-1; D unclear. Trimming stripped 0 bases from V and 7 bases from J, with 10 bases between. Germline assignment: CDR1 SGHRS and CDR2 YFSETQ. The CDR3 length is 13 residues.

This clonotype was observed many times. This chain connects TRBV10-3 to TRBJ2-7; 10 bases align to TRBD2. Germline CDR1 reads ENHRY; CDR2 reads SYGVKD. V lost 6 bases, J lost 5 bases, and 10 bases stayed unmatched. The CDR3 spans 15 residues. CDR3 sequence reads: CAIRGREGLADEQYF. Here the CDR3 DNA reads TGTGCCATCAGGGGGAGGGAAGGACTAGCGGACGAGCAGTACTTC.

This clonotype was detected many times. This chain links TRBV6-2 or TRBV6-3 with TRBJ1-5; TRBD1 is a possible D gene (5 bases). V was cut by 4 bases and J by 1 base, with 20 bases left in between. The CDR3 sequence is 18 residues long. The germline V gene has CDR1 MNHEY and CDR2 SVGEGT. In DNA, the CDR3 is TGTGCCAGCAGTTCTATCAAGCCCAGGGAAAGAAGCAATCAGCCCCAGCATTTT. Translation: CASSSIKPRERSNQPQHF.

The gene calls are TRBV23-1 and TRBJ2-5, with 10 bases aligning to TRBD2. TRBV23-1 is an ORF for which the function is uncertain. The CDR3 is 18 amino acids. The trim removed 2 bases at V and 4 bases at J, leaving 13 bases unmatched. CDR3 amino acids: CASSQVRELAGVAETQYF. The CDR3 DNA reads TGCGCCAGCAGTCAAGTAAGGGAGCTAGCGGGAGTAGCAGAGACCCAGTACTTC.

In its sample, this clonotype was seen many times. This chain links TRBV29-1 with TRBJ2-3; no clear D gene. Deletions cut 7 bases from V and 6 bases from J, with 14 bases between. The CDR3 spans 12 residues. Germline V lookup: CDR1 SQVTM, CDR2 ANQGSEA. The CDR3 loop is CSAIPSGDTQYF. In DNA form, the CDR3 reads TGCAGCGCTATTCCGTCCGGGGATACGCAGTATTTT.

The V call is TRBV20-1, the J call TRBJ2-1; the match to TRBD2 covers 7 bases. The CDR3 loop spans 15 amino acids. Germline trimming cut 4 bases from V and 4 bases from J; bases unmatched to any gene: 10. The germline CDR1 and CDR2 sequences are DFQATT and SNEGSKA (reference sequence). The CDR3 reads CSATASGLEYNEQFF. The CDR3 bases are TGCAGTGCTACGGCCTCAGGACTAGAATACAATGAGCAGTTCTTC.

The rearrangement uses TRBV4-2 and TRBJ2-1, with unresolved D. The V gene lost 1 base and the J gene lost 0 bases, with 13 bases spanning the gap. The CDR3 spans 17 residues. Germline V gene lookup returns CDR1 LGHNA and CDR2 YNFKEQ. The CDR3 nucleotides are TGTGCCAGCAGCCAAGTACTAATCTCGAGCTCCTACAATGAGCAGTTCTTC. This sequence encodes CASSQVLISSSYNEQFF.